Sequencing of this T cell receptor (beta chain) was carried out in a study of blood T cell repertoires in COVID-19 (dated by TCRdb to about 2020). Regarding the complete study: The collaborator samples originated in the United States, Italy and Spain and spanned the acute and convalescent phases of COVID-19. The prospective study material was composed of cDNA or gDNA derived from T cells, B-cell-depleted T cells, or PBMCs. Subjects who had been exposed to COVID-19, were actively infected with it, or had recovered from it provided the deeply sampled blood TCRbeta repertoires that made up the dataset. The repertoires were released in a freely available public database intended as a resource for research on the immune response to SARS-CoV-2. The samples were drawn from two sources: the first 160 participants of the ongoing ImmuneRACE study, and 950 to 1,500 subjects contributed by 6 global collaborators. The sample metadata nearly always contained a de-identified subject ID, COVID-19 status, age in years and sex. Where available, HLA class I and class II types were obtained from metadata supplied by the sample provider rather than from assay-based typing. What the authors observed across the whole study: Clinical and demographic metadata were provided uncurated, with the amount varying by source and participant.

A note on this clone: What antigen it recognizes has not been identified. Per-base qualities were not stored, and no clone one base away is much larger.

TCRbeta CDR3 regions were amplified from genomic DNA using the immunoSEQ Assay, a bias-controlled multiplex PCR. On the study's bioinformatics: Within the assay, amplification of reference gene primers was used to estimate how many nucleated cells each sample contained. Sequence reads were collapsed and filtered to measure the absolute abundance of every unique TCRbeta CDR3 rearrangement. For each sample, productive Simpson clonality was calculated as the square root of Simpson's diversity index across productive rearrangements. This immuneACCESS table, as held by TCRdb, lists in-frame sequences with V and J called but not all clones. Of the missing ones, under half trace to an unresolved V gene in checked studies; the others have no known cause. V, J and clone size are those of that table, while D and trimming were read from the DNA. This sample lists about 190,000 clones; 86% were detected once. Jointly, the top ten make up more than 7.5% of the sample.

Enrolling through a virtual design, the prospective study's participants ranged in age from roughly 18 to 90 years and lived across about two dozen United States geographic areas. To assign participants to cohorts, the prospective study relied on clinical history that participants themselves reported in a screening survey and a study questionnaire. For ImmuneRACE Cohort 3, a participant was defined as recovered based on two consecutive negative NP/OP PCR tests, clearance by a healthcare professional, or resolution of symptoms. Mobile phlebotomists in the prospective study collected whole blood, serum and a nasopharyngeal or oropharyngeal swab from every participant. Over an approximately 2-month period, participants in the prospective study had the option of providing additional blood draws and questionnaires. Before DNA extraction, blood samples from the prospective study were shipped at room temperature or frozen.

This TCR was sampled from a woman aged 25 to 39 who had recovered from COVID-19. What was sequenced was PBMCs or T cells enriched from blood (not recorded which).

The sequenced DNA is TGTGCCAGCAGTTTATGGCAGGAGCAGTACTTC. The translation is CASSLWQEQYF. The chain links TRBV28 with TRBJ2-7; the D gene is not confidently resolved. Trimming at the junction amounts to 0 bases on V and 7 bases on J, and the germline ends lie 4 bases apart. The CDR3, cysteine through phenylalanine, is 11 amino acids long. Only CDR3 DNA is held: 33 bases, read in frame from base 1. The germline V gene sets CDR1 to MDHEN and CDR2 to SYDVKM.